This T cell receptor (beta chain) was recovered during a study of regulatory T cells in long-lasting Graves disease. In its sample, this clonotype was seen a few times. CDR1 and CDR2 (germline): SGHRS, YFSETQ. CDR3 length equals 17 residues. J gave up 9 bases and V 4 bases, and 14 bases lay outside the gene matches. CDR3-region Arm-PCR and iRepertoire HTBI primers produced the TCR beta libraries. TCRdb re-derived calls from the multiplex PCR reads in MiXCR, one entry per CDR3 protein. The sample lists fewer than 450,000 distinct CDR3 sequences; around 16% were seen once. Documented time point: newly diagnosed GD, antithyroid drugs for less than 3 months. PBMCs provided the RNA from which the TCR library was made. Patients came through an endocrinology department, and that department was in Xi'an, China. In addition, the sample was reused for a study of T cells in Graves' hyperthyroidism and ophthalmopathy.

This receptor was obtained from a woman between 35 and 50 years old with Graves disease. The chain joins TRBV5-1 to TRBJ2-1; 12 positions match TRBD2. The sample in question was peripheral blood mononuclear cells (PBMCs), obtained at new diagnosis, from a patient treated with antithyroid drugs. This CDR3 reads CASSPTAGTSGSSEQFF. In DNA, the CDR3 is TGCGCCAGCAGCCCTACGGCAGGGACTAGCGGGTCTAGTGAGCAGTTCTTC.